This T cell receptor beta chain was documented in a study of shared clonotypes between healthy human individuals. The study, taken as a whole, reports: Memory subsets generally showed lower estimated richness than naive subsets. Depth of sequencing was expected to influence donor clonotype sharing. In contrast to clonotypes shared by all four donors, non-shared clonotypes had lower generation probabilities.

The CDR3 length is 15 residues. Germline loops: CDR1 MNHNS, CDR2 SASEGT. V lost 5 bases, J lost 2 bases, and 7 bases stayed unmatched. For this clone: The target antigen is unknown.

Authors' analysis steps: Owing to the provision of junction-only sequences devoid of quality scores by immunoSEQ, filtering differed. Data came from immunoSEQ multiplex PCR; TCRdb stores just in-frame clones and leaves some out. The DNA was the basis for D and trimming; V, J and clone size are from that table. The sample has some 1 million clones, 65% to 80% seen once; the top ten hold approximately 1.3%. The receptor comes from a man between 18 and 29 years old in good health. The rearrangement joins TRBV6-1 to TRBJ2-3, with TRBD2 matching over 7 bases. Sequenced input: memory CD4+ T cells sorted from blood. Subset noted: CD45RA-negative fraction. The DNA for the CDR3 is TGTGCCAGCAGTCGGGCGGGAGCTCTCACAGATACGCAGTATTTT. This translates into CASSRAGALTDTQYF.